A selection of T cell receptor beta chains follows, all from one sample in a study of blood T cell repertoires in COVID-19. Sequenced by immunoSEQ multiplex PCR; TCRdb stores in-frame clones only, minus some. In the table there are some 340,000 clones, 85% of which are singletons. Sequenced material: peripheral blood. The receptor source for this set is a woman between 18 and 29 years old with acute or convalescent COVID-19. Each CDR3 is given with its conserved first and last residue. The D gene is left open where the match is weak. Some rows mark clone size as missing; the rest say once, few, many or name a class of expanded clone.

v_call: TRBV19
clone_size: NA
d_call: NA
j_call: TRBJ2-7
cdr3_nt: TGTGCCAGTAGTATAGAATACACAGGGTTCGGCGAGCAGTACTTC
cdr3_aa: CASSIEYTGFGEQYF

v_call: TRBV6-5
clone_size: few
d_call: NA
j_call: TRBJ1-5
cdr3_nt: TGTGCCAGCAGTTACTCGAGGAGGATTGATCAGCCCCAGCATTTT
cdr3_aa: CASSYSRRIDQPQHF

v_call: TRBV5-6
clone_size: NA
d_call: TRBD2
j_call: TRBJ2-3
cdr3_nt: TGTGCCAGCAGCAGCTTGGGGACTAGCGGACTCACAGATACGCAGTATTTT
cdr3_aa: CASSSLGTSGLTDTQYF

v_call: TRBV24-1
clone_size: NA
d_call: NA
j_call: TRBJ1-2
cdr3_nt: TGTGCCACTCCGGGCCGACAGGCGAACTATGGCTACACCTTC
cdr3_aa: CATPGRQANYGYTF

v_call: TRBV2
clone_size: NA
d_call: NA
j_call: TRBJ1-1
cdr3_nt: TGTGCCAGACTTGCGGGACGGCCGAACACTGAAGCTTTCTTT
cdr3_aa: CARLAGRPNTEAFF

v_call: TRBV9
clone_size: few
d_call: TRBD1
j_call: TRBJ1-2
cdr3_nt: TGTGCCAGCAGCGTAGGGACAGGGCCGGAGGATGGCTACACCTTC
cdr3_aa: CASSVGTGPEDGYTF

v_call: TRBV5-5
clone_size: NA
d_call: NA
j_call: TRBJ1-4
cdr3_nt: TGTGCCAGCAGCTTGACCAGTAATGAAAAACTGTTTTTT
cdr3_aa: CASSLTSNEKLFF

v_call: TRBV19
clone_size: NA
d_call: NA
j_call: TRBJ1-2
cdr3_nt: TGTGCCAGTAGTCTCGGACAGAGGAGGGGCTACACCTTC
cdr3_aa: CASSLGQRRGYTF

v_call: TRBV6-5
clone_size: NA
d_call: TRBD2
j_call: TRBJ2-7
cdr3_nt: TGCGCCAGCAGAAGGACTAGCGGGAGCTACGAGCAGTACTTC
cdr3_aa: CASRRTSGSYEQYF

v_call: TRBV3-1/TRBV3-2
clone_size: NA
d_call: NA
j_call: TRBJ1-3
cdr3_nt: TGTGCCAGCAGCCTAAGGGGCAGGTCGTCTGGAAACACCATATATTTT
cdr3_aa: CASSLRGRSSGNTIYF

v_call: TRBV19
clone_size: NA
d_call: NA
j_call: TRBJ1-5
cdr3_nt: TGTGCCAGTAGTATAGGGAGGGGATTTAGCAATCAGCCCCAGCATTTT
cdr3_aa: CASSIGRGFSNQPQHF

v_call: TRBV5-4
clone_size: NA
d_call: TRBD1
j_call: TRBJ2-1
cdr3_nt: TGTGCCAGCAGCCAACGACAGGGGCCAGCCTACAATGAGCAGTTCTTC
cdr3_aa: CASSQRQGPAYNEQFF

v_call: TRBV12-5
clone_size: NA
d_call: NA
j_call: TRBJ1-2
cdr3_nt: TGTGCTAGTGGTTTGCAAGGGGCCGGCTATGGCTACACCTTC
cdr3_aa: CASGLQGAGYGYTF

v_call: TRBV5-1
clone_size: NA
d_call: TRBD1
j_call: TRBJ2-2
cdr3_nt: TGCGCCAGCAGCCAGCCACAGGGGTGGGTGGCCGGGGAGCTGTTTTTT
cdr3_aa: CASSQPQGWVAGELFF

v_call: TRBV5-6
clone_size: NA
d_call: NA
j_call: TRBJ2-5
cdr3_nt: TGTGCCAGCGGCAGACTAGGGGAAGAGACCCAGTACTTC
cdr3_aa: CASGRLGEETQYF

v_call: TRBV9
clone_size: NA
d_call: TRBD1
j_call: TRBJ1-5
cdr3_nt: TGTGCCAGCAGCGCGGACAGGGAGGACCAGCCCCAGCATTTT
cdr3_aa: CASSADREDQPQHF

v_call: TRBV12-5
clone_size: NA
d_call: NA
j_call: TRBJ1-2
cdr3_nt: TGTGCTAGTGGTTTGGTACGTGTCCGGACAGACCAATTTAACTATGGCTACACCTTC
cdr3_aa: CASGLVRVRTDQFNYGYTF

v_call: TRBV6-5
clone_size: once
d_call: NA
j_call: TRBJ1-6
cdr3_nt: TGTGCCAGCAGTTACACAAGGACAGTCTATAATTCACCCCTCCACTTT
cdr3_aa: CASSYTRTVYNSPLHF

v_call: TRBV7-8
clone_size: NA
d_call: TRBD2
j_call: TRBJ2-2
cdr3_nt: TGTGCCAGCAGCCCTCTGGGGGAGGGGAGCACCGGGGAGCTGTTTTTT
cdr3_aa: CASSPLGEGSTGELFF

v_call: TRBV9
clone_size: NA
d_call: TRBD2
j_call: TRBJ2-1
cdr3_nt: TGTGCCAGCAGCGTAGCGGCTAGCGGGGGGTTCGGCAATGAGCAGTTCTTC
cdr3_aa: CASSVAASGGFGNEQFF

v_call: TRBV30
clone_size: few
d_call: TRBD2
j_call: TRBJ2-2
cdr3_nt: TGTGCCTGGAGTGTGGGACTAGCATCGGGGGAGCTGTTTTTT
cdr3_aa: CAWSVGLASGELFF

v_call: TRBV5-5
clone_size: NA
d_call: NA
j_call: TRBJ2-5
cdr3_nt: TGTGCCAGCAGCTTGTTGGGGTTGGGCAGGGGAACCCAGTACTTC
cdr3_aa: CASSLLGLGRGTQYF

v_call: TRBV27
clone_size: NA
d_call: NA
j_call: TRBJ1-6
cdr3_nt: TGTGCCAGCAGTTTAATGGGGGGACATAATTCACCCCTCCACTTT
cdr3_aa: CASSLMGGHNSPLHF

v_call: TRBV13
clone_size: few
d_call: NA
j_call: TRBJ1-1
cdr3_nt: TGTGCCAGCAGCCCGGGACAGAACACTGAAGCTTTCTTT
cdr3_aa: CASSPGQNTEAFF

v_call: TRBV9
clone_size: NA
d_call: NA
j_call: TRBJ1-4
cdr3_nt: TGTGCCAGCAGCGGGAACTGGGGAGCTAATGAAAAACTGTTTTTT
cdr3_aa: CASSGNWGANEKLFF

v_call: TRBV25-1
clone_size: NA
d_call: NA
j_call: TRBJ2-3
cdr3_nt: TGTGCCAGCAGCCAGGGGCCCACAGATACGCAGTATTTT
cdr3_aa: CASSQGPTDTQYF

v_call: TRBV6-5
clone_size: NA
d_call: TRBD1
j_call: TRBJ1-3
cdr3_nt: TGTGCCAGCAGCCAGACAGGGAATGGAAACACCATATATTTT
cdr3_aa: CASSQTGNGNTIYF

v_call: TRBV11-1
clone_size: NA
d_call: NA
j_call: TRBJ1-5
cdr3_nt: TGTGCCAGCAGCTTAGGCCGACAGATGCCCCAGCATTTT
cdr3_aa: CASSLGRQMPQHF

v_call: TRBV15
clone_size: NA
d_call: NA
j_call: TRBJ1-2
cdr3_nt: TGTGCCACCAGCGTAGAAGGACAGTTCGTCTATGGCTACACCTTC
cdr3_aa: CATSVEGQFVYGYTF